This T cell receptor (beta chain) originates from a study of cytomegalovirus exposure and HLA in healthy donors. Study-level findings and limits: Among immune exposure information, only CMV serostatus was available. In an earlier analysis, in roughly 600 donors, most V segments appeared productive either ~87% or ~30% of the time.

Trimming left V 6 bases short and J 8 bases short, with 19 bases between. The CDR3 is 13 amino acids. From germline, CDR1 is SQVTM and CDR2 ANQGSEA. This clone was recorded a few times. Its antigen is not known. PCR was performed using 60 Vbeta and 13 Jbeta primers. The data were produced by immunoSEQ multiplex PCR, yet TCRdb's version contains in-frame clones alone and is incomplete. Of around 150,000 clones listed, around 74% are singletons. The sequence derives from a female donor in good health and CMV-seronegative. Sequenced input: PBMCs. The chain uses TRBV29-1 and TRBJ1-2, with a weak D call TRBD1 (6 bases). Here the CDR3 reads CSVRTEKARGYTF. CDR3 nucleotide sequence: TGCAGCGTACGGACAGAAAAGGCACGAGGCTACACCTTC.